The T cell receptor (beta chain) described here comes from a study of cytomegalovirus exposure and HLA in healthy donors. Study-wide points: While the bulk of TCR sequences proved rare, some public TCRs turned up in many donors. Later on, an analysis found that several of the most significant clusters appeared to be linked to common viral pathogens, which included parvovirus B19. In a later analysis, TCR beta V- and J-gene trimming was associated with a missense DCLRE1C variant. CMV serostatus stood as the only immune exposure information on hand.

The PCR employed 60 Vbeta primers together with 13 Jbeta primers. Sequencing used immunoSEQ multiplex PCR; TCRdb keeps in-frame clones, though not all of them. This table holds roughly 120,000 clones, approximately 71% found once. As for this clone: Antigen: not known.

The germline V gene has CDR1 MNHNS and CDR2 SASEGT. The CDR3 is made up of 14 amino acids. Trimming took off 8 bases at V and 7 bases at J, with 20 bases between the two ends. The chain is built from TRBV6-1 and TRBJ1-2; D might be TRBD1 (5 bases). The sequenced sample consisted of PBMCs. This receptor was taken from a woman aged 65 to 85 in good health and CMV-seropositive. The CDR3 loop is CASLLGGTRGGYTF. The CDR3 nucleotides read TGTGCCAGCTTGCTTGGGGGGACCCGAGGTGGCTACACCTTC.